Listed below are T cell receptor beta chains from one sample, sequenced in a study of blood T cell repertoires in COVID-19. Produced via immunoSEQ multiplex PCR; TCRdb's table is partial and in-frame only. In the table there are around 250,000 clones, 82% of which are singletons. The sequencing sample was made of PBMCs or T cells enriched from blood (not recorded which). These receptors came from a man aged 35 to 55 who had been exposed to COVID-19. Both conserved end residues are part of each CDR3. A D gene is named only where the DNA matches it firmly. The listing skips clone size in some rows; elsewhere it reads once, few, many or a size class.

abundance | j_gene | d_gene | v_gene | CDR3nt | CDR3aa
NA | TRBJ2-1 | NA | TRBV11-3 | TGTGCCAGCAGCTCGCAGTTTATGAATGAGCAGTTCTTC | CASSSQFMNEQFF
NA | TRBJ1-6 | NA | TRBV19 | TGTGCCAGTATCCCCGGGACAAGAAATTCACCCCTCCACTTT | CASIPGTRNSPLHF
NA | TRBJ2-3 | TRBD2 | TRBV6-5 | TGTGCCAGCAGTTCCCTTGGACTAGCGGAATCAGATACGCAGTATTTT | CASSSLGLAESDTQYF
NA | TRBJ1-2 | TRBD1 | TRBV19 | TGTGCCAGTAGTATTCGCCAGGGGACAGATTACTATGGCTACACCTTC | CASSIRQGTDYYGYTF
once | TRBJ1-2 | NA | TRBV30 | TGTGCCTGGAACTTGGGAGCTTGGGGTTATGGCTACACCTTC | CAWNLGAWGYGYTF
NA | TRBJ1-1 | NA | TRBV18 | TGTGCCAGCTCACCCCAGGGGAACACTGAAGCTTTCTTT | CASSPQGNTEAFF
few | TRBJ2-1 | NA | TRBV4-2 | TGTGCCAGCAGCCGGGACAGCGGGCCCTACAATGAGCAGTTCTTC | CASSRDSGPYNEQFF
NA | TRBJ1-2 | NA | TRBV5-1 | TGCGCCAGCAGCTTGGGTCTGGGCATCGGGGACTATGGCTACACCTTC | CASSLGLGIGDYGYTF
NA | TRBJ1-1 | NA | TRBV29-1 | TGCAGCGTTGCAGCAGGTGGGTCCGAAGCTTTCTTT | CSVAAGGSEAFF
NA | TRBJ2-5 | NA | TRBV6-5 | TGTGCCAGCAGGCTGGGGGGAGGAGCCACCCAGTACTTC | CASRLGGGATQYF
NA | TRBJ2-1 | TRBD1 | TRBV18 | TGTGCCAGCTCACCACCGTACGGACAGGGAAATGAGCAGTTCTTC | CASSPPYGQGNEQFF
NA | TRBJ2-3 | TRBD2 | TRBV5-5 | TGTGCCAGCAGCTCTAATAGCGGGAGCCGGATTGATACGCAGTATTTT | CASSSNSGSRIDTQYF
NA | TRBJ1-1 | NA | TRBV9 | TGTGCCAGCAGCGTCCGCACAGAGAACACTGAAGCTTTCTTT | CASSVRTENTEAFF
NA | TRBJ2-2 | TRBD2 | TRBV9 | TGTGCCAGCAGCCCCTGGACTAGCGGGACCCTAGGGCTGTTTTTT | CASSPWTSGTLGLFF